The 5 T cell receptor beta chains listed next were all sequenced from one sample in a study of shared clonotypes between healthy human individuals. Some clones are missing from TCRdb's copy, which holds only in-frame ones; the method was immunoSEQ multiplex PCR. The sample has more than 2,000,000 clones; around nine tenths are singletons. Sequencing was performed on naive CD4+ T cells sorted from blood. The sample's subset: CD45RA+ positively selected. All receptors come from a man aged 18 to 30 in good health.

The chain uses TRBV6-5 and TRBJ2-5; possible D gene TRBD2, 6 bases. This CDR3 comprises 14 residues. Germline V CDR1 and CDR2: MNHEY, SVGAGI. The V end was cut by 6 bases, the J end by 7 bases, with 18 bases between. CDR3 loop: CASRLAGSSGTQYF. In DNA form, the CDR3 reads TGTGCCAGCAGATTGGCGGGATCGAGCGGGACCCAGTACTTC.

Concerning this clone: This sample includes further DNA sequences coding for the same CDR3. The chain employs TRBV6-6 and TRBJ2-5; 9 bases align to TRBD1. CDR1 and CDR2 from the germline V gene are MNHNY and SVGAGI (reference sequence). The CDR3 length is 15 residues. With V trimmed by 2 bases and J by 5 bases, 6 bases remained unmatched. CDR3 loop: CASSYPGQGRETQYF. The CDR3 nucleotides read TGTGCCAGCAGTTACCCGGGACAGGGCAGGGAGACCCAGTACTTC.

The chain uses TRBV19 and TRBJ1-5; TRBD1 matches at 8 bases. The CDR3 totals 16 residues. Germline V gene data show CDR1 as LNHDA and CDR2 as SQIVND (reference sequence). The V segment lost 4 bases and the J segment 5 bases; nucleotides outside the gene matches: 10. This CDR3 reads CASSTATGGRYQPQHF. In DNA, the CDR3 is TGTGCCAGTAGTACCGCAACAGGGGGAAGGTATCAGCCCCAGCATTTT.

A remark on this clone: Other nucleotide sequences in the sample specify the same CDR3. The chain is built from TRBV2 and TRBJ2-5; 12 positions agree with TRBD2. This CDR3 region has 14 residues. Germline values: CDR1 SNHLY, CDR2 FYNNEI. J lost 4 bases, V lost 5 bases, and 2 bases had no gene match. The CDR3 region is CASSRLAGVETQYF. The CDR3 DNA follows: TGTGCCAGCAGTAGACTAGCGGGAGTAGAGACCCAGTACTTC.

This chain uses TRBV10-3 with TRBJ2-3, with D possibly being TRBD2 (5 bases). Germline CDR1 is ENHRY and CDR2 is SYGVKD. The V end lost 8 bases, the J end lost 3 bases, and 12 bases lay between the germline ends. CDR3 size: 13 residues. The CDR3 here is CAIGGSETDTQYF. The CDR3 coding sequence is TGTGCCATCGGAGGAAGCGAAACAGATACGCAGTATTTT.